This T cell receptor (beta chain) was sequenced in a study of blood T cell repertoires in COVID-19. TCRdb's table, derived via immunoSEQ multiplex PCR, lists solely in-frame clones and lacks some. The sample records a few hundred thousand clones, around 85% being singletons. The CDR3 spans 16 residues. Germline CDR1 GTSNPN, CDR2 SVGIG (reference sequence). Deletions cut 2 bases from V and 5 bases from J, with 21 bases between. Material for sequencing was PBMCs or T cells enriched from blood (not recorded which). V is TRBV30 and J is TRBJ1-1, with a tentative D call TRBD1 (6 bases). The source is a man aged 40-49 years who had recovered from COVID-19. The CDR3 DNA is TGTGCCTGGAGTAAAACCCGTACAACAGGGCATACTGAAGCTTTCTTT. Its translation: CAWSKTRTTGHTEAFF.